This T cell receptor beta chain is from a study of shared clonotypes between healthy human individuals (dated by TCRdb to the early 2020s). Broadly, across the study: The cohort included three men and a couple of women between 18 and 49 years of age. Libraries were prepared and TCR repertoires were sequenced by different laboratories using diverse techniques, in order to increase sequencing depth and limit assay-specific biases. To estimate repertoire size and how much clonotypes are shared between individuals, the study performed deep sequencing of blood TCR repertoires from roughly five healthy adults. Between about 0.94 and 8.9 billion PBMCs per donor were obtained by leukapheresis.

About this clone: Its antigen has not been determined. The sample holds no much larger clone one base away, and base qualities are not on file.

Using the deep immunoSEQ assay, TCR CDR3 regions were amplified from genomic DNA by multiplex PCR. Genomic DNA extracted from each cell subset was distributed evenly over all wells of several immunoSEQ 96-well plates, and each plate served as one replicate. Each replicate PCR for unsorted PBMC received about 0.3 ug genomic DNA, equal to 25,000 to 30,000 T cell genomes. Ten immunoSEQ deep assay plates were used to sequence the unsorted PBMC genomic DNA. The purified libraries were quantified using a Qubit 3.0 fluorometer, sized with a Bioanalyzer 2100, and then quantified again using the KAPA Library Quantification kit. Each immunoSEQ 96-well plate was sequenced on its own single-read 150-cycle Illumina NextSeq 550 flow cell. In the source study's methods: The immunoSEQ output contained only junctional sequences without quality scores, so filtering could not match that applied to full-length reads. To assign V/J genes and CDR3, sequences were annotated using PyIR, a Python wrapper for IgBLAST v1.9, with IMGT germline references. Any read was removed if the V/J assignment was weak (E-value above 1e-6), the CDR3 was missing, or the read contained stop codons, out-of-frame junctions, or ambiguous translated residues. V3J clonotypes were defined by identical inferred V gene, J gene, and CDR3 amino acid sequence. Percentage overlap between repertoires was calculated by dividing the number of shared unique clonotypes by the size of the smaller repertoire. Richness of each repertoire was evaluated using RTK rarefaction, the Chao1 estimator, and Recon v2.1 estimates of unobserved clonotypes. Imported from immuneACCESS, the table was reduced by TCRdb to in-frame sequences with V and J called. These copies leave out some clones; in studies compared against another copy, an unresolved V gene accounts for under half, and the cause of the remainder is not known. V, J and clone size are those of that table, while D and trimming were read from the DNA. Within this sample are around 500,000 clones, with 76% of them counted one time only. 10% to 15% of the sample belongs to the ten largest clones.

The donors were healthy, HIV-negative adults with no recently reported acute infections or vaccinations. Only Caucasian adults living in Nashville, Tennessee, USA were represented among the donors. For unsorted samples, 90 million or so PBMCs were counted and genomic DNA was extracted with the QIAamp DNA Blood Mini kit. Blood was obtained by leukapheresis, after which PBMCs were separated by Ficoll-Histopaque density gradient centrifugation and cryopreserved in liquid nitrogen vapor phase. The full study reports these points: Only blood was sampled, and tissue TCR repertoires likely differ from those in blood. The small number of donors limited the genetic and exposure-history diversity represented. Based on pairwise subsampling, the degree of clonotype sharing among donors was expected to be affected by sequencing depth.

Looking up the germline V gene yields CDR1 SGHVS and CDR2 FNYEAQ. From the cysteine up to the phenylalanine, the CDR3 has a length of 15 residues. Here the CDR3 DNA is all that survives: 45 bases in frame from base 1. V drops 1 base and J drops 3 bases, leaving 12 bases in between. The sequence joins TRBV7-6 to TRBJ1-1; a tentative D match to TRBD1 spans 5 bases. Sequencing was performed on PBMCs. The origin of this receptor is a woman aged 40 to 49 in good health. Some clones in this sample may be carry-over from other donors' samples. Here the CDR3 is given as CASSLVRGWDTEAFF. DNA sequence: TGTGCCAGCAGCTTAGTGCGGGGGTGGGACACTGAAGCTTTCTTT.